The source of this T cell receptor (beta chain) is a study of regulatory T cells in long-lasting Graves disease. Notes on the study in general: TCR diversity was lower in persistent Graves' patients than in newly diagnosed ones. Under persistent disease, TRBV28, TRBJ1-2 and TRBJ2-5 were used preferentially.

V shed 5 bases and J shed 0 bases, with 20 bases lying between them. The CDR3 sequence is 16 residues long. Germline CDR1 is GTSNPN and CDR2 is SVGIG (reference sequence). The sample holds a few counts of this clonotype. The antigen remains undetermined. Stated time point: persistent/refractory GD, antithyroid drugs over 5 years with positive TRAb. Extracted RNA from PBMCs served as the source of the TCR library. Assembly of TCR beta libraries relied on iRepertoire HTBI primers together with Arm-PCR of CDR3 regions. TCRdb fed the multiplex PCR reads into MiXCR, producing one record per CDR3 protein. The repertoire holds roughly 450,000 distinct CDR3 sequences, with 22% as singletons.

This chain links TRBV30 with TRBJ2-7, with a possible D match to TRBD1 (7 bases). The starting material was peripheral blood mononuclear cells (PBMCs), obtained when the disease was refractory, from a patient treated with antithyroid drugs. The TCR sequence derives from a female donor with Graves disease. The DNA of the CDR3 is TGTGCCTGGCGCCCAGTAGGAGGGGGCCTCTCCTACGAGCAGTACTTC. Protein: CAWRPVGGGLSYEQYF.